This is a list of T cell receptor beta chains from one sample in a study of T cells in Graves' hyperthyroidism and ophthalmopathy. TCRdb itself ran the multiplex PCR reads through MiXCR, one entry per CDR3 protein. The repertoire holds about 420,000 distinct CDR3 sequences, with roughly 13% as singletons. The sample consisted of blood. These receptors were obtained from a woman between 18 and 29 years old with Graves' hyperthyroidism. Each CDR3 is given with its conserved first and last residue. Each record gives: D gene, CDR3 length, V gene, J gene, clone size, CDR3 DNA, CDR3 protein. The D gene is left open where the match is weak. The size field is filled for only some rows; it gives once, few, many or a size class.

D gene: .; CDR3 length: 15; V gene: TRBV28; J gene: TRBJ2-1; clone size: many; CDR3 DNA: TGTGCCAGCACCAAGTGGACTCCCGATCACAATGAGCAGTTCTTC; CDR3 protein: CASTKWTPDHNEQFF
D gene: TRBD1; CDR3 length: 14; V gene: TRBV30; J gene: TRBJ1-2; clone size: .; CDR3 DNA: TGTGCCTGGAGTGTGCCGGGGACAGCCTATGGCTACACCTTC; CDR3 protein: CAWSVPGTAYGYTF
D gene: .; CDR3 length: 13; V gene: TRBV18; J gene: TRBJ2-1; clone size: .; CDR3 DNA: TGTGCCAGCTCACCACCTTCTTACAATGAGCGGTTCTTC; CDR3 protein: CASSPPSYNERFF
D gene: TRBD2; CDR3 length: 15; V gene: TRBV24-1; J gene: TRBJ2-1; clone size: .; CDR3 DNA: TGTGCCACCAGTCGAACGGGAGGTGCCTACAATGAGCAGTTCTTC; CDR3 protein: CATSRTGGAYNEQFF
D gene: .; CDR3 length: 16; V gene: TRBV28; J gene: TRBJ1-1; clone size: many; CDR3 DNA: TGTGCCAGCAGTCTCCCGGGACTGCCCATGAACACTGAAGCTTTCTTT; CDR3 protein: CASSLPGLPMNTEAFF
D gene: .; CDR3 length: 17; V gene: TRBV6-2/TRBV6-3; J gene: TRBJ1-5; clone size: few; CDR3 DNA: TGTGCCAGCAGTTTCCCCAGGACTTCCTATAGCAATCAGCCCCAGCATTTT; CDR3 protein: CASSFPRTSYSNQPQHF
D gene: TRBD2; CDR3 length: 16; V gene: TRBV20-1; J gene: TRBJ2-1; clone size: few; CDR3 DNA: TGCAGTGCTAGAGATACCCAGCGGGATAGCTACAATGAGCAGTTCTTC; CDR3 protein: CSARDTQRDSYNEQFF
D gene: TRBD2; CDR3 length: 20; V gene: TRBV6-5; J gene: TRBJ2-7; clone size: .; CDR3 DNA: TGTGCCAGCAGTTACCCGCCCATACGGGGTGCGGGAGCTAGAATCTACGAGCAGTACTTC; CDR3 protein: CASSYPPIRGAGARIYEQYF
D gene: .; CDR3 length: 15; V gene: TRBV30; J gene: TRBJ2-1; clone size: few; CDR3 DNA: TGTGCCTGGATCGGGAGCCCTGCTCTTTACAATGAGCAGTTCTTC; CDR3 protein: CAWIGSPALYNEQFF
D gene: TRBD2; CDR3 length: 16; V gene: TRBV12-3/TRBV12-4; J gene: TRBJ2-1; clone size: .; CDR3 DNA: TGTGCCAGCAGCCAACCCGGGACTAGGTCCTACAATGAGCAGTTCTTC; CDR3 protein: CASSQPGTRSYNEQFF
D gene: .; CDR3 length: 15; V gene: TRBV7-2; J gene: TRBJ2-5; clone size: many; CDR3 DNA: TGTGCCAGCAGCCTCCTCGGGATGCGCCAAGAGACCCAGTACTTC; CDR3 protein: CASSLLGMRQETQYF
D gene: TRBD2; CDR3 length: 15; V gene: TRBV6-6; J gene: TRBJ2-3; clone size: many; CDR3 DNA: TGTGCCAGCAGTTACTCGCGCGGGAGCGCAGATACGCAGTATTTT; CDR3 protein: CASSYSRGSADTQYF
D gene: .; CDR3 length: 11; V gene: TRBV20-1; J gene: TRBJ1-1; clone size: .; CDR3 DNA: TGCAGTGCTCCCGGAGTGGTTGAAGCTTTCTTT; CDR3 protein: CSAPGVVEAFF
D gene: TRBD1; CDR3 length: 15; V gene: TRBV27; J gene: TRBJ1-3; clone size: many; CDR3 DNA: TGTGCCAGCAGCGACAGGGATGGCTCTGGAAACACCATATATTTT; CDR3 protein: CASSDRDGSGNTIYF
D gene: .; CDR3 length: 16; V gene: TRBV28; J gene: TRBJ1-5; clone size: many; CDR3 DNA: TGTGCCAGCCGAAAGGACGTACAGGCGATCAATCAGCCCCAGCATTTT; CDR3 protein: CASRKDVQAINQPQHF
D gene: .; CDR3 length: 17; V gene: TRBV6-2/TRBV6-3; J gene: TRBJ2-3; clone size: many; CDR3 DNA: TGTGCCAGCAGTTACCCACCGGGACACGGAAGCACAGATACGCAGTATTTT; CDR3 protein: CASSYPPGHGSTDTQYF
D gene: .; CDR3 length: 13; V gene: TRBV30; J gene: TRBJ2-5; clone size: few; CDR3 DNA: TGTGCCTGGAGTGGAGCGGTACAAGAGACCCAGTACTTC; CDR3 protein: CAWSGAVQETQYF
D gene: .; CDR3 length: 15; V gene: TRBV11-2; J gene: TRBJ2-3; clone size: many; CDR3 DNA: TGTGCCAGCAGCACACGAACAGGTCCGGGAGATACGCAGTATTTT; CDR3 protein: CASSTRTGPGDTQYF
D gene: .; CDR3 length: 15; V gene: TRBV7-6; J gene: TRBJ1-1; clone size: few; CDR3 DNA: TGTGCCAGCAGCCCAGACGACAGACTGAACACTGAAGCTTTCTTT; CDR3 protein: CASSPDDRLNTEAFF
D gene: .; CDR3 length: 14; V gene: TRBV5-1; J gene: TRBJ2-3; clone size: few; CDR3 DNA: TGCGCCAGCAGCTTACAACAGGGCACAGATACGCAGTATTTT; CDR3 protein: CASSLQQGTDTQYF
D gene: .; CDR3 length: 13; V gene: TRBV6-2/TRBV6-3; J gene: TRBJ1-1; clone size: few; CDR3 DNA: TGTGCCAGCAATTACAGATCGAACACTGAAGCTTTCTTT; CDR3 protein: CASNYRSNTEAFF
D gene: TRBD1; CDR3 length: 14; V gene: TRBV9; J gene: TRBJ1-2; clone size: few; CDR3 DNA: TGTGCCAGCAGCGATCGAGGACAGGGAGAGGGCTACACCTTC; CDR3 protein: CASSDRGQGEGYTF
D gene: .; CDR3 length: 12; V gene: TRBV12-3/TRBV12-4; J gene: TRBJ1-2; clone size: .; CDR3 DNA: TGTGCCAGCAGTCCCCCGGGCCCCGGCTACACCTTC; CDR3 protein: CASSPPGPGYTF
D gene: .; CDR3 length: 14; V gene: TRBV5-1; J gene: TRBJ2-7; clone size: few; CDR3 DNA: TGCGCCAGCAGCTTACCGGGACTCATCTACGAGCAGTACTTC; CDR3 protein: CASSLPGLIYEQYF
D gene: .; CDR3 length: 18; V gene: TRBV2; J gene: TRBJ2-3; clone size: many; CDR3 DNA: TGTGCCAGCAGTGAACATCCAGCGCCCAATCTAGTCACAGATACGCAGTATTTT; CDR3 protein: CASSEHPAPNLVTDTQYF
D gene: .; CDR3 length: 16; V gene: TRBV2; J gene: TRBJ2-2; clone size: many; CDR3 DNA: TGTGCCAGCAGTCCCTTAGTCCGTCGACGGACCGGGGAGCTGTTTTTT; CDR3 protein: CASSPLVRRRTGELFF
D gene: .; CDR3 length: 14; V gene: TRBV6-4; J gene: TRBJ2-1; clone size: few; CDR3 DNA: TGTGCCAGCAGTCCCGGGATCATATCCAATGAGCAGTTCTTC; CDR3 protein: CASSPGIISNEQFF
D gene: TRBD2; CDR3 length: 14; V gene: TRBV12-3/TRBV12-4; J gene: TRBJ2-7; clone size: many; CDR3 DNA: TGTGCCAGCAGACTACTAGCGAGCCACTACGAGCAGTACTTC; CDR3 protein: CASRLLASHYEQYF